The 26 T cell receptor beta chains reported below all come from one sample, sequenced in a study of OX40 agonist ivuxolimab in advanced cancers. Generated by immunoSEQ multiplex PCR, the TCRdb table keeps only in-frame clones and is missing some. This table holds some 61,000 clones, about 90% found once. Sequenced here: CD4+ or CD8+ T cells sorted from blood, sampled in a trial of the OX40 agonist ivuxolimab. These receptors were obtained from an adult with an advanced solid tumor such as melanoma, head and neck, liver or kidney cancer.

The CDR3 protein is CASSSVGQRGTDTQYF. CDR3 bases: TGCGCCAGCAGCTCGGTGGGACAGAGGGGCACAGATACGCAGTATTTT. The chain links TRBV5-1 to TRBJ2-3, with 7 bases aligning to TRBD1. V was clipped by 3 bases and J by 1 base; unmatched bases: 8. This CDR3 has 16 amino acids. Germline CDR1 and CDR2: SGHRS and YFSETQ.

This chain uses TRBV30 with TRBJ1-2, with TRBD1 identical over 7 bases. The CDR3 sequence is 13 residues long. Germline V gene sequence: CDR1 GTSNPN, CDR2 SVGIG (reference sequence). The V and J ends lost 5 bases and 4 bases, in that order; junction bases with no gene match: 7. The CDR3 is CAWALDRAYGYTF. In DNA form, the CDR3 reads TGTGCCTGGGCCCTAGACAGGGCCTATGGCTACACCTTC.

The chain links TRBV7-8 to TRBJ2-6; a weak D match, TRBD1 (6 bases). Trimming took 5 bases from V and 0 from J, leaving 17 bases between them. CDR1 is SGHVS, CDR2 FQNEAQ, per germline. CDR3 length: 18 amino acids. The CDR3 nucleotides are TGTGCCAGCAGCCCCTACAGGGTCCTCAGCTCTGGGGCCAACGTCCTGACTTTC. The encoded protein is CASSPYRVLSSGANVLTF.

This clone was seen just once. The junction departs from the called germline gene at one end, perhaps through a read error. The gene calls are TRBV4-1 and TRBJ2-1, with a weak D call TRBD1 (5 bases). Germline values: CDR1 MGHRA, CDR2 YSYEKL. The CDR3 is 11 residues long. The CDR3 coding sequence is TGCGCCAGCAGCCAAGAACAGGTGAGGATCTTC. Amino acid sequence: CASSQEQVRIF.

CDR3 DNA sequence: TGTGCCAGCATATTGGACAGGGAAGGGGAGACCCAGTACTTC. Protein sequence: CASILDREGETQYF. The gene calls are TRBV7-9 and TRBJ2-5, with TRBD1 identical over 8 bases. V trimming: 7 bases; J trimming: 5 bases; junction bases outside the gene matches: 9. This CDR3 is 14 amino acids long. Germline lookup yields CDR1 SEHNR and CDR2 FQNEAQ (reference sequence).

The chain has TRBV5-1 and TRBJ2-3; TRBD2 is a possible D gene (6 bases). V was shortened by 5 bases and J by 5 bases, with 9 bases between the two germline ends. The CDR3 totals 12 residues. From germline, CDR1 is SGHRS and CDR2 YFSETQ. The CDR3 DNA reads as TGCGCCAGCAGTCTAGCGTTAGATACGCAGTATTTT. Protein sequence: CASSLALDTQYF.

The genes are TRBV28 and TRBJ1-4; D remains unclear. The germline V gene encodes CDR1 MDHEN and CDR2 SYDVKM. The germline V and J ends were trimmed by 3 bases and 4 bases, with 12 bases remaining between them. The CDR3 totals 15 residues. Here the CDR3 reads CASSFATTFNEKLFF. DNA of the CDR3: TGTGCCAGCAGTTTTGCTACGACATTTAATGAAAAACTGTTTTTT.

A remark on this clone: At one end the junction does not follow the germline gene, possibly because of a read error. The chain uses TRBV29-1 and TRBJ2-7, with TRBD1 as a possible D gene (6 bases). The germline CDR1 and CDR2 sequences are SQVTM and ANQGSEA. This CDR3 is built from 14 residues. This CDR3 reads CSVEGQGNSYEQYF. CDR3 in DNA: TGCAGCGTGGAAGGCCAGGGGAACTCCTACGAGCAGTACTTC.

The chain carries TRBV4-1 and TRBJ2-7, with D perhaps matching TRBD2 (7 bases). Germline V gene lookup returns CDR1 MGHRA and CDR2 YSYEKL. The CDR3 has 15 amino acids. Deletions cut 1 base from V and 3 bases from J, with 13 bases between. The CDR3 DNA is TGCGCCAGCAGCCAAGGGGGGGGGCGCATCTACGAGCAGTACTTC. The encoded protein is CASSQGGGRIYEQYF.

The rearrangement links TRBV19 to TRBJ2-2, with D tentatively TRBD1 (6 bases). This CDR3 is built from 15 residues. The germline V gene has CDR1 LNHDA and CDR2 SQIVND (reference sequence). V lost 8 bases and J 2 bases, leaving 15 bases between the germline ends. For the CDR3, the DNA is TGTGCCAGTCAGCGTACAGGGTTAAACACCGGGGAGCTGTTTTTT. As protein: CASQRTGLNTGELFF.

The chain combines TRBV5-8 with TRBJ1-2; no firm D call. The CDR3 extends over 13 amino acids. The V end was cut by 2 bases, the J end by 8 bases, with 13 bases between. Germline V gene data show CDR1 as SGHTS and CDR2 as YDEGEE. This CDR3 is CASSLLRNGGYTF. The DNA of the CDR3 is TGTGCCAGCAGCTTACTGCGAAATGGGGGCTACACCTTC. Full variable domain (outside the CDR3, taken from reference TRBV5-8 and TRBJ1-2): EAGVTQSPTHLIKTRGQQATLRCSPISGHTSVYWYQQALGLGLQFLLWYDEGEERNRGNFPPRFSGRQFPNYSSELNVNALELEDSALYLCASSLLRNGGYTFGSGTRLTVV.

The rearrangement joins TRBV5-1 to TRBJ2-3, with 8 bases that match TRBD2. The V gene end was trimmed by 4 bases and the J gene end by 2 bases; junction bases not matched to a gene: 9. CDR1 is SGHRS, CDR2 YFSETQ, per germline. The CDR3 length is 16 residues. CDR3 in amino acids: CASSESTAGATDTQYF. The CDR3 DNA is TGCGCCAGCAGCGAGTCCACAGCGGGGGCCACAGATACGCAGTATTTT.

The rearrangement joins TRBV6-1 to TRBJ2-7, with D possibly being TRBD2 (5 bases). Per the germline V gene, CDR1 is MNHNS and CDR2 is SASEGT. This CDR3 is 14 amino acids long. V was clipped by 0 bases and J by 6 bases, with 12 bases between them. The CDR3 protein is CASSEAGLIAEQYF. As DNA, the CDR3 is TGTGCCAGCAGTGAAGCTGGACTCATTGCCGAGCAGTACTTC.

This chain links TRBV2 with TRBJ1-1, with TRBD1 matching over 8 bases. The CDR3 is 13 amino acids. Germline V lookup: CDR1 SNHLY, CDR2 FYNNEI. The ends lost 8 bases at V and 4 bases at J; junction bases unmatched: 6. The CDR3 loop is CASGQGRFTEAFF. The CDR3, as DNA: TGTGCCAGCGGACAGGGCCGGTTCACTGAAGCTTTCTTT. The full variable domain, with the rest looked up from reference TRBV2 and TRBJ1-1, is EPEVTQTPSHQVTQMGQEVILRCVPISNHLYFYWYRQILGQKVEFLVSFYNNEISEKSEIFDDQFSVERPDGSNFTLKIRSTKLEDSAMYFCASGQGRFTEAFFGQGTRLTVV.

V usage is TRBV9 and J usage is TRBJ2-2, with D perhaps TRBD1 or TRBD2 (5 bases each). V shed 4 bases and J shed 1 base, with 17 bases lying between them. Germline loops: CDR1 SGDLS, CDR2 YYNGEE. The CDR3 runs 17 residues. In nucleotides, the CDR3 is TGTGCCAGCAGCCCCCCTGAGGGGAGACAGAACACCGGGGAGCTGTTTTTT. This translates into CASSPPEGRQNTGELFF. Combining the CDR3 with reference TRBV9 and TRBJ2-2 gives the whole variable domain DSGVTQTPKHLITATGQRVTLRCSPRSGDLSVYWYQQSLDQGLQFLIQYYNGEERAKGNILERFSAQQFPDLHSELNLSSLELGDSALYFCASSPPEGRQNTGELFFGEGSRLTVL.

The CDR3 spells CASSPAQGVLRGAFF. In nucleotides, the CDR3 is TGTGCCAGCAGTCCAGCCCAGGGGGTGCTCCGAGGAGCTTTCTTT. The rearrangement links TRBV2 to TRBJ1-1; 7 bases fit TRBD1. CDR3 length: 15 residues. J gave up 10 bases and V 5 bases, and 16 bases lay outside the gene matches. The germline V gene encodes CDR1 SNHLY and CDR2 FYNNEI.

The V gene is TRBV29-1, the J gene TRBJ2-7, with TRBD1 matching 11 bases. Trimming cost V 3 bases and J 5 bases; bases outside gene matches: 9. This CDR3 is 15 amino acids long. Germline lookup yields CDR1 SQVTM and CDR2 ANQGSEA. The CDR3 nucleotides read TGCAGCGTTGATGGGGGGACAGGGGGTAGGGACGAGCAGTACTTC. It encodes CSVDGGTGGRDEQYF.

The chain links TRBV19 to TRBJ1-2; a possible D gene is TRBD1 (6 bases). This CDR3 is built from 13 residues. Germline V gene lookup returns CDR1 LNHDA and CDR2 SQIVND (reference sequence). V lost 6 bases and J lost 6, with 14 bases in between. CDR3 region: CASRGRGFDGYTF. Here the CDR3 DNA reads TGTGCCAGTAGGGGCAGGGGATTCGATGGCTACACCTTC.

This clone appeared once. The chain carries TRBV6-1 and TRBJ2-7; D tentatively fits TRBD1 or TRBD2 (5 bases each). Trimming cost V 6 bases and J 1 base, with 13 bases left between them. Germline V lookup: CDR1 MNHNS, CDR2 SASEGT. This CDR3 has 14 residues. The CDR3, as DNA: TGTGCCAGCAGCCCCGGGACCGAGTCCTACGAGCAGTACTTC. Residues: CASSPGTESYEQYF.

The chain couples TRBV19 to TRBJ2-1; 11 bases are shared with TRBD2. The CDR3 contains 15 residues. CDR1 and CDR2 (germline): LNHDA, SQIVND (reference sequence). The V and J ends lost 3 bases and 5 bases, in that order; junction bases with no gene match: 3. Here the CDR3 DNA reads TGTGCCAGTAGTATGAGTAGCGGGGGGGACAATGAGCAGTTCTTC. Amino acids: CASSMSSGGDNEQFF.

The V call is TRBV9, the J call TRBJ1-3, with 7 bases aligning to TRBD1. J was trimmed by 5 bases and V by 0 bases; bases with no gene match: 5. The CDR3 has 15 residues. The germline V gene has CDR1 SGDLS and CDR2 YYNGEE. The CDR3 DNA reads as TGTGCCAGCAGCGTAGAGGGGGCGCCCCGAAACACCATATATTTT. Translation gives CASSVEGAPRNTIYF.

This CDR3 reads CASSLNWGQQDTGELFF. The CDR3 bases are TGTGCCAGCAGCTTAAATTGGGGGCAACAGGACACCGGGGAGCTGTTTTTT. The chain has TRBV7-3 and TRBJ2-2; D perhaps matches TRBD1 (6 bases). CDR3 length: 17 residues. The ends were cut back, 1 base at V and 3 bases at J, with 15 bases in the middle. Germline CDR1 and CDR2: SGHTA and FQGTGA.

The chain joins TRBV18 to TRBJ2-5, with D possibly being TRBD1 (6 bases). The J call is uncertain, as TRBJ2-7 better fits the DNA end. Germline V lookup: CDR1 KGHSH, CDR2 LQKENI. CDR3 size: 15 residues. This CDR3 is CASSPERQVAYEQYF. DNA for the CDR3: TGTGCCAGCTCACCAGAGCGACAGGTCGCCTACGAGCAGTACTTC.

The gene calls are TRBV6-1 and TRBJ1-5; D is unresolved. CDR3 size: 12 residues. V gave up 5 bases and J gave up 5 bases, with 7 bases separating them. Germline CDR1 and CDR2: MNHNS and SASEGT. The CDR3 DNA follows: TGTGCCAGCAGTCCCATAGATCAGCCCCAGCATTTT. It is translated as CASSPIDQPQHF.

This chain connects TRBV5-1 to TRBJ1-1, with TRBD1 identical over 7 bases. There are 15 residues in the CDR3. Germline CDR1 is SGHRS and CDR2 is YFSETQ. The V gene end was trimmed by 4 bases and the J gene end by 2 bases; junction bases not matched to a gene: 8. CDR3 nucleotide sequence: TGCGCCAGCAGCCAGACAGGGACGGGCAACACTGAAGCTTTCTTT. Protein sequence: CASSQTGTGNTEAFF.

The chain links TRBV7-3 to TRBJ2-3; 9 bases fit TRBD2. Losses at the gene ends were 5 bases for V and 1 base for J; bases not matched to a gene: 7. Germline lookup yields CDR1 SGHTA and CDR2 FQGTGA. The CDR3 spans 16 residues. Here the CDR3 DNA reads TGTGCCAGCAGCCGAGCCGTAGCGGGAGGCACAGATACGCAGTATTTT. It codes for CASSRAVAGGTDTQYF.